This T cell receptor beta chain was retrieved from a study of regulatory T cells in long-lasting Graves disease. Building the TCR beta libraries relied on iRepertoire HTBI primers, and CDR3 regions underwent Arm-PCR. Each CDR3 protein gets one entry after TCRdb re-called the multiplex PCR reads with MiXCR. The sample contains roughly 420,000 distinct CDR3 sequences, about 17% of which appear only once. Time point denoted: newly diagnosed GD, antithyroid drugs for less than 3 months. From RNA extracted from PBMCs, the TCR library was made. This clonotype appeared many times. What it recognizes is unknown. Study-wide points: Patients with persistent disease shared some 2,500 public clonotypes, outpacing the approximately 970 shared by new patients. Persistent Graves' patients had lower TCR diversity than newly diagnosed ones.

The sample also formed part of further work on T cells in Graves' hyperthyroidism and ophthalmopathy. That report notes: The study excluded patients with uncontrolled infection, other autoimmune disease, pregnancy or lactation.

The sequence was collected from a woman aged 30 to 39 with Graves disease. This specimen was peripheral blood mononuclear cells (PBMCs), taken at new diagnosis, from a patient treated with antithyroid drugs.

CDR3 coding DNA: TGTGCCAGCAGCCCGACTAGCGGGAGGACCAACTACGAGCAGTACTTC. It encodes CASSPTSGRTNYEQYF. The rearrangement joins TRBV6-2 or TRBV6-3 to TRBJ2-7, with TRBD2 identical over 13 bases. From germline, CDR1 is MNHEY and CDR2 SVGEGT. The V and J ends lost 6 bases and 3 bases, in that order; junction bases with no gene match: 8. The CDR3 spans 16 residues.